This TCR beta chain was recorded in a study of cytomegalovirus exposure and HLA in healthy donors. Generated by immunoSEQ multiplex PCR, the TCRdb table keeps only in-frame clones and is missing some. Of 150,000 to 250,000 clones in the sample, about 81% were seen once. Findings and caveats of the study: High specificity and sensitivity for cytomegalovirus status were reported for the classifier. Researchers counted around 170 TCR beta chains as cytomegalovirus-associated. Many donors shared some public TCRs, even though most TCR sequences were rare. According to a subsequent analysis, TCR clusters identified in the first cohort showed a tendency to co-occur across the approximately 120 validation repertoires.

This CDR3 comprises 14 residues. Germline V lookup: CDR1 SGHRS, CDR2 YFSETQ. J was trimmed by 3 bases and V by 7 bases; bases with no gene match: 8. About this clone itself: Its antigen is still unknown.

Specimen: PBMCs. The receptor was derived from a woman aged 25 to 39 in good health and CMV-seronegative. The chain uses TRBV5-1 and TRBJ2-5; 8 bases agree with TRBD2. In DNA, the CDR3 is TGCGCCAGCCGGGACGGGACTAGAAAAGAGACCCAGTACTTC. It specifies CASRDGTRKETQYF. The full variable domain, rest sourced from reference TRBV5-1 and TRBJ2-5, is KAGVTQTPRYLIKTRGQQVTLSCSPISGHRSVSWYQQTPGQGLQFLFEYFSETQRNKGNFPGRFSGRQFSNSRSEMNVSTLELGDSALYLCASRDGTRKETQYFGPGTRLLVL.